This entry lists 23 T cell receptor beta chains sequenced from one sample in a study of identical twins. TCRdb called the 5' RACE reads again in MiXCR, with one record for every CDR3 protein. Here the sample spans some 630,000 distinct CDR3 sequences, 7% to 7.5% being singletons. This same sample was also part of a study on yellow fever vaccine responses in identical twins.

The sample taken for sequencing was PBMCs. These receptors all come from a woman younger than 30 in good health.

This clonotype was counted at least ten times. This chain connects TRBV5-1 to TRBJ2-1; 13 nucleotides line up with TRBD2. Trimming took 0 bases from V and 8 from J; bases not matched to a gene: 5. Germline V gives CDR1 SGHRS, CDR2 YFSETQ. This CDR3 contains 16 residues. The CDR3: CASSLGTSGGVDEQFF. CDR3 bases: TGCGCCAGCAGCTTGGGGACTAGCGGGGGTGTAGATGAGCAGTTCTTC.

This clonotype was counted ten times or more. V usage is TRBV12-3 or TRBV12-4 and J usage is TRBJ2-5; D might be TRBD1 (8 bases). Trimming took off 7 bases at V and 5 bases at J, with 29 bases between the two ends. The CDR3 is made up of 18 amino acids. CDR3 coding DNA: TGTGCCAGCAACCCCTTCAAACTCGGACAGGGAGGGAGGGAGACCCAGTACTTC. Its translation is CASNPFKLGQGGRETQYF.

This clonotype was seen a few times. The chain uses TRBV2 and TRBJ2-7; D is perhaps TRBD2 (6 bases). V was trimmed by 6 bases and J by 2 bases, leaving 14 bases between them. The CDR3 runs to 14 residues. Per germline, CDR1 SNHLY and CDR2 FYNNEI. For the CDR3, the DNA is TGTGCCAGCAGGCAGGGACTGGCCACCTACGAGCAGTACTTC. Its translation: CASRQGLATYEQYF.

This clonotype occurred a few times. The chain is built from TRBV7-8 and TRBJ1-5; D is unresolved. Germline-derived CDR1 and CDR2 are SGHVS and FQNEAQ. There are 14 residues in the CDR3. V dropped 1 base and J dropped 7 bases, with 11 bases sitting between them. As DNA, the CDR3 is TGTGCCAGCAGCTTAGACGGGAAGCCCCAGCCCCAGCATTTT. Translation gives CASSLDGKPQPQHF. The full variable domain, in which reference TRBV7-8 and TRBJ1-5 provide the parts outside the CDR3, is GAGVSQSPRYKVAKRGQDVALRCDPISGHVSLFWYQQALGQGPEFLTYFQNEAQLDKSGLPSDRFFAERPEGSVSTLKIQRTQQEDSAVYLCASSLDGKPQPQHFGDGTRLSIL.

This clonotype was observed many times. The V gene is TRBV2, the J gene TRBJ2-1; perhaps TRBD1 as D (6 bases). The CDR3 consists of 15 residues. Germline V gene data show CDR1 as SNHLY and CDR2 as FYNNEI. V was cut by 5 bases and J by 6 bases, with 17 bases left in between. CDR3 nucleotides: TGTGCCAGCAGTCGGGTGGCAGGGGCGGGCAATGAGCAGTTCTTC. This translates into CASSRVAGAGNEQFF.

In its sample, this clonotype was seen a few times. The CDR3: CASSVPQGSGYTF. CDR3 sequence (DNA): TGCGCCAGCAGTGTGCCCCAGGGGTCGGGCTACACCTTC. The chain joins TRBV4-1 to TRBJ1-2; TRBD1 might be the D (6 bases). The germline V and J ends were trimmed by 6 bases and 8 bases, with 16 bases remaining between them. Germline V gene lookup returns CDR1 MGHRA and CDR2 YSYEKL. The CDR3 consists of 13 residues.

This clonotype was counted many times. This rearrangement joins TRBV12-3 or TRBV12-4 to TRBJ2-1; 13 bases fit TRBD2. Trimming took 6 bases from V and 6 from J; bases not matched to a gene: 5. This CDR3 is 15 amino acids long. In DNA form, the CDR3 reads TGTGCCAGCAGCCAAGGACTAGCGGGAGTCAATGAGCAGTTCTTC. It is translated as CASSQGLAGVNEQFF.

V usage is TRBV7-6 and J usage is TRBJ2-1, with 10 bases identical to TRBD2. The CDR3 totals 16 residues. Per germline, CDR1 SGHVS and CDR2 FNYEAQ. Trimming took 5 bases from V and 15 from J; bases not matched to a gene: 19. This CDR3 is CASSPSSRLAGVGPFF. In DNA, the CDR3 is TGTGCCAGCAGCCCGAGCTCACGGCTAGCGGGGGTGGGCCCGTTCTTC.

This clonotype has a handful of counts. This rearrangement joins TRBV20-1 to TRBJ1-2, with 7 bases aligning to TRBD1. The CDR3 extends over 18 amino acids. The ends lost 0 bases at V and 5 bases at J; junction bases unmatched: 18. CDR1 DFQATT and CDR2 SNEGSKA come from the germline V gene (reference sequence). The CDR3 DNA is TGCAGTGCTAGAGAATATCCTCTTAGGGACAGAGGGGCATATGGCTACACCTTC. Amino acids: CSAREYPLRDRGAYGYTF.

This clonotype was counted only a few times. The rearrangement uses TRBV5-1 and TRBJ1-1, with 9 bases fitting TRBD1. V trimming: 0 bases; J trimming: 0 bases; junction bases outside the gene matches: 12. The CDR3 runs 19 residues. CDR1 and CDR2 (germline): SGHRS, YFSETQ. CDR3 protein: CASSLDRGRLSNMNTEAFF. CDR3 nucleotide sequence: TGCGCCAGCAGCTTGGACAGGGGGCGACTATCGAACATGAACACTGAAGCTTTCTTT.

This clonotype was recorded many times. This sequence joins TRBV10-3 and TRBJ2-5, with D possibly matching TRBD1 (6 bases). Trimming cost V 10 bases and J 3 bases, with 18 bases left between them. The CDR3 runs 14 residues. Germline CDR1 is ENHRY and CDR2 is SYGVKD. The CDR3 nucleotides are TGTGCCACAGGGGAGCTAGAGACTAAAGAGACCCAGTACTTC. It codes for CATGELETKETQYF.

A few counts support this clonotype. V is TRBV20-1 and J is TRBJ2-1, with TRBD1 matching 7 bases. With V trimmed by 6 bases and J by 6 bases, 8 bases remained unmatched. The CDR3 length is 13 residues. CDR1 and CDR2 from the germline V gene are DFQATT and SNEGSKA (reference sequence). For the CDR3, the DNA is TGCAGTGCCCGGACAGGCCTTAGCAATGAGCAGTTCTTC. Protein product: CSARTGLSNEQFF.

This clonotype was picked up a small number of times. This rearrangement joins TRBV10-3 to TRBJ2-7; 9 bases match TRBD2. The ends lost 11 bases at V and 1 base at J; junction bases unmatched: 12. Germline V gene lookup returns CDR1 ENHRY and CDR2 SYGVKD. The CDR3 is 15 residues long. The CDR3 is CALMDPTSGSYEQYF. Here the CDR3 DNA reads TGTGCCCTCATGGACCCGACTAGCGGATCCTACGAGCAGTACTTC.

The chain joins TRBV2 to TRBJ1-2, with unresolved D. V was cut by 1 base and J by 3 bases, with 9 bases left in between. The CDR3 totals 14 residues. CDR1 and CDR2 from the germline V gene are SNHLY and FYNNEI. CDR3 residues: CASSEGWTHYGYTF. Here the CDR3 DNA reads TGTGCCAGCAGTGAAGGGTGGACCCACTATGGCTACACCTTC.

This clonotype has a handful of counts. V is TRBV12-3 or TRBV12-4 and J is TRBJ2-7; possible D gene TRBD1, 5 bases. V lost 6 bases and J lost 3, with 18 bases in between. The CDR3 has 15 residues. CDR3: CASSLRQGISYEQYF. In DNA, the CDR3 is TGTGCCAGCAGCCTGAGGCAGGGAATAAGCTACGAGCAGTACTTC.

This chain connects TRBV6-2 or TRBV6-3 to TRBJ2-3; D remains ambiguous. There are 16 residues in the CDR3. Germline CDR1 and CDR2: MNHEY and SVGEGT. Deletions cut 3 bases from V and 1 base from J, with 14 bases between. In DNA form, the CDR3 reads TGTGCCAGCAGTTATGATCCGTTGCAGGGCACAGATACGCAGTATTTT. Translating it yields CASSYDPLQGTDTQYF.

This clonotype was seen many times. V and J are TRBV9 and TRBJ2-3, with 8 positions matching TRBD2. Germline loops: CDR1 SGDLS, CDR2 YYNGEE. This CDR3 spans 15 amino acids. With 4 bases clipped from V and 2 bases from J, the junction kept 6 bases outside the gene matches. The CDR3 reads CASSPAGVNTDTQYF. In nucleotides, the CDR3 is TGTGCCAGCAGCCCAGCGGGAGTTAACACAGATACGCAGTATTTT.

The gene calls are TRBV7-9 and TRBJ2-5, with TRBD1 identical over 7 bases. CDR1 is SEHNR, CDR2 FQNEAQ, per germline (reference sequence). The CDR3 is made up of 16 amino acids. The J segment lost 5 bases and the V segment lost 5 bases, leaving 14 bases of the junction unmatched. The chain's CDR3 is CASSPDRVSPLETQYF. CDR3 in DNA: TGTGCCAGCAGCCCTGACAGGGTTTCTCCATTGGAGACCCAGTACTTC.

The rearrangement joins TRBV2 to TRBJ1-5; TRBD1 might be the D (6 bases). Deletions cut 5 bases from V and 2 bases from J, with 13 bases between. The CDR3 is 15 amino acids. Germline CDR1 reads SNHLY; CDR2 reads FYNNEI. Here the CDR3 DNA reads TGTGCCAGCAGTAGCAGGGGCCTGGGCAATCAGCCCCAGCATTTT. As protein: CASSSRGLGNQPQHF. The full variable domain, in which reference TRBV2 and TRBJ1-5 provide the parts outside the CDR3, is EPEVTQTPSHQVTQMGQEVILRCVPISNHLYFYWYRQILGQKVEFLVSFYNNEISEKSEIFDDQFSVERPDGSNFTLKIRSTKLEDSAMYFCASSSRGLGNQPQHFGDGTRLSIL.

CDR3 protein: CATRGDDRVDEQFF. The CDR3 region has the DNA TGTGCCACCCGAGGGGACGACAGGGTTGATGAGCAGTTCTTC. The chain couples TRBV19 to TRBJ2-1; 7 bases match TRBD1. This CDR3 contains 14 residues. V shed 10 bases, J shed 8 bases, and the junction held 14 bases outside the gene matches. Germline CDR1 LNHDA, CDR2 SQIVND (reference sequence). The whole variable domain, filled in from reference TRBV19 and TRBJ2-1, reads DGGITQSPKYLFRKEGQNVTLSCEQNLNHDAMYWYRQDPGQGLRLIYYSQIVNDFQKGDIAEGYSVSREKKESFPLTVTSAQKNPTAFYLCATRGDDRVDEQFFGPGTRLTVL.

J is TRBJ1-5 and V is TRBV18; tentative D call: TRBD1 (5 bases). The CDR3 spans 17 residues. CDR1 is KGHSH, CDR2 LQKENI, per germline. V lost 3 bases, J lost 0 bases, and 15 bases lay in between. Here the CDR3 reads CASSPRGAGSSNQPQHF. CDR3 bases: TGTGCCAGCTCACCGAGAGGGGCGGGGAGTAGCAATCAGCCCCAGCATTTT.

This clonotype was detected many times. The chain has TRBV7-2 and TRBJ1-1; D is ambiguous. Trimming took off 5 bases at V and 2 bases at J, with 6 bases between the two ends. The CDR3 is 12 residues long. Germline CDR1 and CDR2: SGHTA and FQGNSA. The CDR3 spells CASSPINTEAFF. For the CDR3, the DNA is TGTGCCAGCAGCCCCATAAACACTGAAGCTTTCTTT.

This clonotype has only a few counts. The V call is TRBV20-1, the J call TRBJ1-2; no definite D call. Germline V gene lookup returns CDR1 DFQATT and CDR2 SNEGSKA (reference sequence). Deletions cut 0 bases from V and 6 bases from J, with 11 bases between. This CDR3 spans 13 amino acids. DNA of the CDR3: TGCAGTGCTAGAGATTGGGTGGGCCATGGCTACACCTTC. Encoded protein: CSARDWVGHGYTF.